The TCR beta chain described here comes from a study of CD8+CD57+ T cells in acquired aplastic anemia. Across the study: 3.2 ug was the average amount of DNA from sorted CD4+ and CD8+ cells.

Genomic DNA constituted the template upon which TCR beta VDJ and CDR3 profiling was performed. TCRdb ran MiXCR on the reads and lists one entry per CDR3 protein. The profile covers about 180,000 distinct CDR3 sequences, with around 48% appearing a single time and about 1.8% taken by the ten largest. Previously, flow cytometry had revealed CD8+CD57+ cell expansion in the patients chosen for sequencing. Comments on this clonotype: Its matching antigen is unknown.

Trimming removed 0 bases from V and 12 bases from J, with 15 bases in between. The CDR3 runs to 13 residues. Per germline, CDR1 MGHDK and CDR2 SYGVNS. Study-wide results and caveats: CD8+ Simpson's diversity did not differ significantly between patients and controls. Between patients and controls, some 31 CD8+ CDR3 sequences were found in common.

Sequencing input: sorted CD4+, CD8+, or CD8+CD57+ T cells (not recorded which) from PBMCs. The chain has TRBV25-1 and TRBJ2-7, with D possibly TRBD1 on 5 matching bases. The clonotype was recovered from a human donor with aplastic anemia. The CDR3 reads CASSEYRTRALYF. CDR3 DNA sequence: TGTGCCAGCAGTGAATATCGGACAAGGGCCCTGTACTTC.